This T cell receptor beta chain was profiled in a study of blood T cell repertoires in COVID-19. V gave up 6 bases and J gave up 0 bases, with 8 bases separating them. Germline V lookup: CDR1 LNHNV, CDR2 YYDKDF (reference sequence). The CDR3 is made up of 13 amino acids. In the study's own analysis: Amplification with reference gene primers provided the estimates of nucleated cell counts. Sequencing was performed with immunoSEQ multiplex PCR; in TCRdb, only in-frame clones are kept and a portion is missing. V and J calls and clone size are those listed in that table; D and trimming were worked out from the DNA. The sample carries more than 150,000 clones, around nine tenths recorded once.

This TCR came from a woman in her 70s with COVID-19, enrolled during active disease. The chain carries TRBV15 and TRBJ1-2, with a possible D match to TRBD1 (5 bases). The sample consisted of peripheral blood. This CDR3 reads CATRTTANYGYTF. CDR3 DNA sequence: TGTGCCACCAGGACGACAGCTAACTATGGCTACACCTTC.